This T cell receptor (beta chain) was found in a study of Graves' ophthalmopathy and Graves' hyperthyroidism (dated by TCRdb to 2017 to 2018). At the level of the whole study: Peripheral blood was collected before any treatment was given, at the time of initial diagnosis. The study used TCR beta repertoire signatures to distinguish Graves' ophthalmopathy from Graves' hyperthyroidism and to predict progression to ophthalmopathy. In total, 120 to 150 blood samples were TCR-sequenced: fewer than 50 ophthalmopathy, 80 or so hyperthyroidism and approximately 17 hyperthyroidism-to-ophthalmopathy patients. A discovery set of 95 to 100 patients (around 45 ophthalmopathy, 57 stable hyperthyroidism) was enrolled to explore V-J signatures distinguishing ophthalmopathy from hyperthyroidism. An independent validation cohort comprised 18 to 20 hyperthyroidism patients and 17 patients who later progressed from hyperthyroidism to ophthalmopathy. T-cell repertoires of thyroid tissue and blood were compared in several hyperthyroidism patients. Following sample collection, hyperthyroidism patients were given methimazole at a starting dose of 30 mg daily, and ophthalmopathy patients were given high-dose intravenous methylprednisolone.

The CDR3 goes from the cysteine to the phenylalanine over 14 residues. The kept DNA is CDR3 alone, 42 bases in frame from the first base. CDR1 and CDR2, looked up from the germline V gene, are SNHLY and FYNNEI. V was cut back by 6 bases and J by 3 bases, leaving a gap of 15 bases between them. This clonotype was picked up a small number of times. Its antigen is unknown. One base away there is no much larger clone; base qualities are not given. Ophthalmopathy patients were characterized by moderately to severely active disease, a Clinical Activity Score of at least 3, a NOSPECS grade of at least 4, and a disease duration under 3 months. Patients with other autoimmune diseases, uncontrolled infections, pregnancy or lactation were excluded from the study. Diagnosis was based on clinical symptoms, serum thyroxine, TRAb, thyroid ultrasound and orbital computed tomography. Ficoll-Paque density gradient centrifugation was used to isolate PBMCs from about 9 ml of fresh peripheral blood. Trizol reagent was used to extract the total RNA, and its quality was then checked on an Agilent 2100 Bioanalyzer.

Points the paper makes about the study in general: Ophthalmopathy was separated from stable hyperthyroidism by the 13-signature model with just under 90% sensitivity and 81% to 84% specificity in cross-validation and with 80%/75% in the test set. Among expanded thyroid clonotypes with frequency above 0.001, most also showed up in blood, which suggests that blood repertoires may reflect the thyroid immune response. In validation, the model predicted ophthalmopathy progression with over 60% sensitivity and roughly 72% specificity; eleven to twelve predicted patients were CT-confirmed with GO in a median of 6.5 months. Sample size was not predetermined statistically, and investigators were not blinded to group allocation.

For repertoire sequencing, the TCR beta CDR3 regions were amplified from RNA transcripts. HTBI primers and the Qiagen OneStep RT-PCR kit were used in a first-round RT-PCR, which was followed by a second-round multiplex PCR, size selection and purification. Libraries were sequenced on an Illumina HiSeq2000 using paired-end 100 bp reads. On the study's bioinformatics: SOAPnuke was used to process the reads, removing any read that contained adapters or uncalled bases, had a mean Phred below 15, or lacked an exact match to the constant primer or identifier. COPE v1.2.5 was used to merge the high-quality paired reads. Each unique nucleotide sequence was treated as a clonotype, and MiTCR v1.1 was used to align the clonotypes to the IMGT TRB V, D and J references. Only V-J combinations with frequency above 0.0001 were analysed, covering approximately 99% of repertoires. A TCR clonal expansion and chaos score per V-J combination was defined as the ratio of F50 clonal expansion to chaos observed in the TCRdist matrix. Features were reduced by Welch's t-statistics and random forest to over ten V-J combinations, which fed a naive Bayes classifier. The similarity between thyroid and blood repertoires was quantified using the Morisita-Horn index. The public reads were quality trimmed at Q25 with fastp and then assembled into clones with MiXCR by TCRdb, keeping productive beta chains. Each record represents a unique CDR3 protein, reported with the most common genes and DNA among its rows. Here the V and J calls rest on TCRdb's processing, not on the authors' analysis. This sample lists some 750,000 distinct CDR3 sequences; 40% were detected once. 44% of the sample lies in the top ten.

The chain uses TRBV2 and TRBJ2-7; the D gene is perhaps TRBD1, from 6 matching bases. Sequenced sample: peripheral blood. This receptor was identified in an adult man with Graves' ophthalmopathy. The encoded CDR3 is CASRDTGFRYEQYF. The DNA reads as follows: TGTGCCAGCAGGGACACAGGGTTCCGCTACGAGCAGTACTTC.